The 30 T cell receptor beta chains below all came from one sample that was sequenced in a study of cytomegalovirus exposure and HLA in healthy donors. PCR was performed using 60 Vbeta and 13 Jbeta primers. TCRdb keeps only in-frame clones here, not all; method: immunoSEQ multiplex PCR. The sample has 170,000 or so clones; about four fifths are singletons. Sequences were obtained from PBMCs. The receptors come from a man in his fifties or sixties in good health and CMV-seronegative.

This rearrangement joins TRBV4-3 to TRBJ1-4; possible D gene TRBD1, 6 bases. In germline, CDR1 is LGHNA, CDR2 YSLEER. V lost 0 bases and J lost 5, with 13 bases in between. The CDR3 has 16 amino acids. CDR3 sequence: CASSQDGAGTNEKLFF. As DNA, the CDR3 is TGCGCCAGCAGCCAAGATGGGGCCGGGACAAATGAAAAACTGTTTTTT.

The chain links TRBV9 to TRBJ2-3; TRBD2 matches at 10 bases. V lost 4 bases, J lost 0 bases, and 11 bases stayed unmatched. This CDR3 comprises 18 residues. The V gene's germline CDR1 is SGDLS and CDR2 YYNGEE. CDR3 protein: CASSQGSGRPRSTDTQYF. For the CDR3, the DNA is TGTGCCAGCAGCCAAGGTAGCGGGAGGCCCCGAAGCACAGATACGCAGTATTTT.

This chain links TRBV4-1 with TRBJ2-5; the match to TRBD1 covers 8 bases. This CDR3 region has 13 residues. Germline V gives CDR1 MGHRA, CDR2 YSYEKL. V shed 2 bases and J 4 bases; nucleotides not matched to a gene: 0. This chain's CDR3 is CASSQTGGETQYF. CDR3 bases: TGCGCCAGCAGCCAAACAGGGGGAGAGACCCAGTACTTC.

The chain combines TRBV6-6 with TRBJ2-7, with 8 bases lining up with TRBD2. Germline CDR1 and CDR2: MNHNY and SVGAGI (reference sequence). With V trimmed by 2 bases and J by 3 bases, 6 bases remained unmatched. The CDR3 consists of 15 residues. As DNA, the CDR3 is TGTGCCAGCAGTTACCCAGCGGGGGACCACTACGAGCAGTACTTC. This sequence encodes CASSYPAGDHYEQYF.

V and J are TRBV19 and TRBJ1-2; TRBD1 matches 10 bases. Germline CDR1 is LNHDA and CDR2 is SQIVND (reference sequence). V lost 9 bases, J lost 5 bases, and 9 bases stayed unmatched. The CDR3 covers 14 residues. The CDR3 loop reads CASAPGQGNYGYTF. CDR3 nucleotide sequence: TGTGCCAGCGCTCCGGGACAGGGGAATTATGGCTACACCTTC.

As DNA, the CDR3 is TGTGCCAGCAGGCTGACTAGCGGGAGGTCCTACGAGCAGTACTTC. Protein product: CASRLTSGRSYEQYF. The V gene is TRBV28, the J gene TRBJ2-7; 13 positions match TRBD2. Trimming removed 6 bases from V and 1 base from J; junction bases left unmatched: 3. The CDR3 extends over 15 amino acids. Germline assignment: CDR1 MDHEN and CDR2 SYDVKM.

V is TRBV4-3 and J is TRBJ2-5, with TRBD1 matching 8 bases. Germline V gene data show CDR1 as LGHNA and CDR2 as YSLEER. There are 16 residues in the CDR3. Trimming took 2 bases from V and 1 from J; bases not matched to a gene: 6. The CDR3 reads CASSQQTGVGQETQYF. The CDR3 bases are TGCGCCAGCAGCCAACAGACAGGGGTGGGCCAAGAGACCCAGTACTTC.

This chain joins TRBV6-1 and TRBJ1-6; D remains unclear. Germline V CDR1 and CDR2: MNHNS, SASEGT. The CDR3 has 12 residues. V lost 11 bases, J lost 6 bases, and 11 bases lay in between. DNA for the CDR3: TGTGCCGCGGGGTGGATTAATTCACCCCTCCACTTT. Its translation: CAAGWINSPLHF.

This chain joins TRBV5-4 and TRBJ2-3, with 7 bases identical to TRBD2. Looked up from germline, CDR1 is SGHNT and CDR2 is YYREEE (reference sequence). V was clipped by 3 bases and J by 4 bases; unmatched bases: 5. CDR3 size: 14 residues. As DNA, the CDR3 is TGTGCCAGCAGCTCGCCGGGGGGTTCAGATACGCAGTATTTT. Encoded protein: CASSSPGGSDTQYF.

The chain links TRBV4-3 to TRBJ1-1, with D perhaps matching TRBD1 (5 bases). The CDR3 has 15 amino acids. V shed 4 bases and J shed 0 bases, with 12 bases lying between them. In germline, CDR1 is LGHNA, CDR2 YSLEER. CDR3 nucleotide sequence: TGCGCCAGCAGCCCCCAGGGAACGATGAACACTGAAGCTTTCTTT. Residues: CASSPQGTMNTEAFF.

The gene calls are TRBV7-9 and TRBJ1-3; TRBD1 is a possible D gene (5 bases). Germline CDR1 reads SEHNR; CDR2 reads FQNEAQ (reference sequence). The CDR3 totals 14 residues. V was trimmed by 5 bases and J by 0 bases, leaving 8 bases between them. The CDR3 spells CASSGGTSGNTIYF. The CDR3 DNA reads TGTGCCAGCAGCGGGGGGACCTCTGGAAACACCATATATTTT.

This chain uses TRBV9 with TRBJ1-2, with D perhaps matching TRBD1 (6 bases). The CDR3 covers 18 residues. Trimming took 3 bases from V and 4 from J, leaving 25 bases between them. Germline CDR1 reads SGDLS; CDR2 reads YYNGEE. CDR3 amino acids: CASSALYGGGLLSYGYTF. CDR3 DNA sequence: TGTGCCAGCAGCGCCCTCTATGGGGGCGGACTTTTATCCTATGGCTACACCTTC.

The V and J genes are TRBV9 and TRBJ2-3; 10 positions agree with TRBD1. The CDR3 extends over 17 amino acids. J lost 4 bases, V lost 4 bases, and 12 bases had no gene match. CDR1 SGDLS and CDR2 YYNGEE come from the germline V gene. The CDR3 coding sequence is TGTGCCAGCAGCCTAACATCGACAGGGGGCGATTCAGATACGCAGTATTTT. Protein: CASSLTSTGGDSDTQYF.

The rearrangement uses TRBV7-2 and TRBJ2-7, with D perhaps TRBD2 (6 bases). V was clipped by 6 bases and J by 6 bases, with 18 bases between them. The CDR3 has 14 residues. Germline lookup yields CDR1 SGHTA and CDR2 FQGNSA. The CDR3, as DNA: TGTGCCAGCAGGCGGGACTCCCCCACCTCCGAGCAGTACTTC. Its protein product is CASRRDSPTSEQYF.

The chain links TRBV11-3 to TRBJ2-1; TRBD2 matches 11 bases. The CDR3 totals 16 residues. The germline CDR1 and CDR2 sequences are SGHNT and YENEEA. V gave up 1 base and J gave up 6 bases; unmatched junction bases: 5. For the CDR3, the DNA is TGTGCCAGCAGCTTAGGATTAGCGGGAGGGGTCAATGAGCAGTTCTTC. Translation gives CASSLGLAGGVNEQFF.

The V and J genes are TRBV19 and TRBJ2-6; D gene uncertain. The ends were cut back, 5 bases at V and 0 bases at J, with 11 bases in the middle. Germline values: CDR1 LNHDA, CDR2 SQIVND (reference sequence). CDR3 length equals 16 residues. This CDR3 is CASSQQVSSGANVLTF. The CDR3 DNA reads TGTGCCAGTAGTCAACAAGTAAGCTCTGGGGCCAACGTCCTGACTTTC.

The rearrangement uses TRBV14 and TRBJ2-7; TRBD2 aligns across 11 bases. In germline, CDR1 is SGHDN, CDR2 FVKESK. The V gene end was trimmed by 0 bases and the J gene end by 5 bases; junction bases not matched to a gene: 9. The CDR3 runs 17 residues. This chain's CDR3 is CASSQERLAGGPNEQYF. DNA for the CDR3: TGTGCCAGCAGCCAAGAGCGATTAGCGGGAGGGCCAAACGAGCAGTACTTC.

This rearrangement joins TRBV9 to TRBJ1-2; TRBD1 matches 10 bases. Trimming took 2 bases from V and 6 from J; bases not matched to a gene: 7. The germline CDR1 and CDR2 sequences are SGDLS and YYNGEE. This CDR3 region has 15 residues. Here the CDR3 DNA reads TGTGCCAGCAGCGTCGGGACAGGGGATGGCCATGGCTACACCTTC. Translated: CASSVGTGDGHGYTF.

V usage is TRBV19 and J usage is TRBJ1-4, with 8 bases that match TRBD1. Per the germline V gene, CDR1 is LNHDA and CDR2 is SQIVND (reference sequence). V shed 7 bases and J 4 bases; nucleotides not matched to a gene: 5. CDR3 length: 14 amino acids. The CDR3 sequence: CASIRTGFNEKLFF. The CDR3 DNA sequence: TGTGCCAGTATCCGGACAGGGTTTAATGAAAAACTGTTTTTT.

The chain recombines TRBV7-9 with TRBJ2-1; D perhaps matches TRBD1 (6 bases). V lost 3 bases and J 8 bases, leaving 11 bases between the germline ends. The CDR3 consists of 13 residues. Germline CDR1 and CDR2: SEHNR and FQNEAQ (reference sequence). The CDR3 nucleotides are TGTGCCAGCAGCTTTTCAGGGGTCCATGAGCAGTTCTTC. Translation gives CASSFSGVHEQFF.

The chain links TRBV4-2 to TRBJ2-7; tentatively, D is TRBD2 (6 bases). The CDR3 spans 13 residues. V lost 5 bases and J lost 0, with 8 bases in between. Germline-derived CDR1 and CDR2 are LGHNA and YNFKEQ. The CDR3 nucleotides are TGTGCCAGCAGCACCGGGAGCTCCTACGAGCAGTACTTC. It codes for CASSTGSSYEQYF.

V and J are TRBV5-1 and TRBJ2-3, with no clear D. The germline V gene encodes CDR1 SGHRS and CDR2 YFSETQ. The CDR3 is 14 amino acids. V shed 0 bases and J shed 0 bases, with 5 bases lying between them. The CDR3 DNA reads as TGCGCCAGCAGCTTGGCCAGGAGCACAGATACGCAGTATTTT. This encodes CASSLARSTDTQYF.

V is TRBV6-1 and J is TRBJ2-3; 11 nucleotides match TRBD2. V trimming: 6 bases; J trimming: 6 bases; junction bases outside the gene matches: 5. The germline gives CDR1 MNHNS, CDR2 SASEGT. CDR3 size: 14 residues. The chain's CDR3 is CASRLAGGEDTQYF. CDR3 DNA: TGTGCCAGCAGGCTAGCGGGGGGCGAGGATACGCAGTATTTT.

The chain uses TRBV28 and TRBJ1-2; the D is unclear. There are 11 residues in the CDR3. CDR1 is MDHEN, CDR2 SYDVKM, per germline. V shed 5 bases and J shed 13 bases, with 14 bases lying between them. The CDR3 sequence is CASSVTIFFTF. The DNA for the CDR3 is TGTGCCAGCAGTGTCACAATTTTCTTCACCTTC.

J is TRBJ2-1 and V is TRBV28; TRBD1 matches 9 bases. J gave up 5 bases and V 1 base, and 12 bases lay outside the gene matches. Germline CDR1 is MDHEN and CDR2 is SYDVKM. The CDR3 length is 18 residues. CDR3 amino acids: CASSLLGPGTGRNNEQFF. The CDR3 DNA is TGTGCCAGCAGTTTATTGGGTCCCGGGACAGGGAGGAACAATGAGCAGTTCTTC.

This clone was detected once. One end of the junction does not line up with germline, which may come from a read error. The chain is built from TRBV7-7 and TRBJ2-2, with D uncertain. This CDR3 is built from 14 residues. Looked up from germline, CDR1 is SSHAT and CDR2 is FNYEAQ (reference sequence). The CDR3 is CASSLNSPTGELFF. The CDR3 DNA follows: TGTGCTAGCAGCTTAAACAGTCCCACCGGGGAGCTGTTTTTT.

Comments on this clone: The junction does not match germline at one end; this may be a read error. CDR3 in DNA: TGTGCCAGCAGCATAGCACAGGGCAATGAGCAGTTCTTC. Protein product: CASSIAQGNEQFF. V is TRBV7-6 and J is TRBJ2-1, with D maybe TRBD1 (6 bases). This CDR3 region has 13 residues. The germline CDR1 and CDR2 sequences are SGHVS and FNYEAQ.

The chain recombines TRBV4-3 with TRBJ2-5, with 9 bases identical to TRBD1. The length of the CDR3 is 16 residues. V lost 2 bases and J lost 0; bases outside the gene matches: 4. Germline-derived CDR1 and CDR2 are LGHNA and YSLEER. CDR3 DNA: TGCGCCAGCAGCCAATTCACAGGGGGCCACCAAGAGACCCAGTACTTC. The encoded protein is CASSQFTGGHQETQYF.

In nucleotides, the CDR3 is TGTGCCAGCAGCCCCCGTGCGGGTACAGCAGAGACCCAGTACTTC. It specifies CASSPRAGTAETQYF. The chain recombines TRBV7-2 with TRBJ2-5; a weak D match, TRBD2 (5 bases). The CDR3 consists of 15 residues. Per germline, CDR1 SGHTA and CDR2 FQGNSA. V lost 5 bases, J lost 4 bases, and 17 bases lay in between.

V and J are TRBV7-2 and TRBJ1-1; no clear D gene. The V end lost 8 bases, the J end lost 0 bases, and 16 bases lay between the germline ends. Germline values: CDR1 SGHTA, CDR2 FQGNSA. The CDR3 contains 15 residues. CDR3 residues: CASDNRRHMNTEAFF. In DNA form, the CDR3 reads TGTGCCAGCGATAATAGGCGACATATGAACACTGAAGCTTTCTTT.